This passage covers 12 T cell receptor beta chains from one sample sequenced in a study of blood T cells in healthy people across ages. A second about 7 to 11 cycle PCR used barcoded and J-beta primers. TCRdb fed the 5' RACE reads into MiXCR, producing one record per CDR3 protein. In the table there are 600,000 to 850,000 distinct CDR3 sequences, 20% to 25% of which are singletons. This sample was shared with a second study, whose subject was T cells of mothers and their children.

The specimen was blood. All receptors come from a boy between 10 and 17 years old in good health.

This chain links TRBV7-2 with TRBJ2-3, with a tentative D call TRBD2 (7 bases). The CDR3 spans 15 residues. Trimming took 7 bases from V and 6 from J, leaving 20 bases between them. Germline lookup yields CDR1 SGHTA and CDR2 FQGNSA. CDR3 sequence (DNA): TGTGCCAGCACCCTGAGGGGGGGGGCCGTGGATACGCAGTATTTT. It yields the protein CASTLRGGAVDTQYF. Supplemented by reference TRBV7-2 and TRBJ2-3, the full variable domain reads GAGVSQSPSNKVTEKGKDVELRCDPISGHTALYWYRQSLGQGLEFLIYFQGNSAPDKSGLPSDRFSAERTGGSVSTLTIQRTQQEDSAVYLCASTLRGGAVDTQYFGPGTRLTVL.

This clonotype was found many times. The chain combines TRBV27 with TRBJ2-7; the D is unclear. This CDR3 comprises 13 residues. The ends were cut back, 3 bases at V and 0 bases at J, with 6 bases in the middle. The germline V gene encodes CDR1 MNHEY and CDR2 SMNVEV (reference sequence). CDR3: CASSLSASYEQYF. The CDR3 bases are TGTGCCAGCAGTTTGAGCGCCTCCTACGAGCAGTACTTC.

CDR3 nucleotide sequence: TGCAGCGTTGAACAGCCCAGCGAAAGCACAGATACGCAGTATTTT. This codes for CSVEQPSESTDTQYF. This chain connects TRBV29-1 to TRBJ2-3; D is unclear. V was pared by 2 bases and J by 0 bases, with 12 bases between. Germline assignment: CDR1 SQVTM and CDR2 ANQGSEA. The CDR3 loop spans 15 amino acids.

The J gene is TRBJ1-1, the V gene TRBV6-1, with D unclear. CDR1 is MNHNS, CDR2 SASEGT, per germline. This CDR3 has 15 residues. Trimming cost V 6 bases and J 3 bases, with 17 bases left between them. CDR3 nucleotides: TGTGCCAGCAGCCGAAAGGGTGTCGGGCACACTGAAGCTTTCTTT. Translated: CASSRKGVGHTEAFF.

The rearrangement links TRBV18 to TRBJ2-7; 7 bases are a match to TRBD1. Germline V gives CDR1 KGHSH, CDR2 LQKENI. The CDR3 contains 14 residues. V was clipped by 5 bases and J by 4 bases; unmatched bases: 8. The CDR3 sequence: CASSLVGGGYEQYF. The DNA for the CDR3 is TGTGCCAGCTCATTGGTAGGGGGCGGATACGAGCAGTACTTC.

This chain connects TRBV7-4 to TRBJ2-1; perhaps TRBD2 as D (6 bases). Per germline, CDR1 SGHVT and CDR2 SQSDAQ. V lost 10 bases and J lost 2, with 18 bases in between. This CDR3 comprises 15 residues. In DNA, the CDR3 is TGTGCCAACCGATTAAGCGGGTACACCTACAATGAGCAGTTCTTC. Protein: CANRLSGYTYNEQFF.

The sample holds a few counts of this clonotype. This likely comes from a read error, as the CDR3 has no conserved phenylalanine or tryptophan at its end. The chain joins TRBV5-1 to TRBJ1-1; perhaps TRBD1 as D (5 bases). Germline CDR1 is SGHRS and CDR2 is YFSETQ. The CDR3 spans 15 residues. With 2 bases removed from V and 5 bases from J, the gap between germline ends came to 16 bases. As DNA, the CDR3 is TGCGCCAGCAGCTTTATCGGGGCGATTCAAACTGAAGCTTTCTTG. Translation gives CASSFIGAIQTEAFL.

This clonotype was seen more than once but under ten times. The genes are TRBV6-1 and TRBJ2-2; weak D call: TRBD1 (6 bases). V was clipped by 3 bases and J by 3 bases, with 11 bases between them. There are 15 residues in the CDR3. Germline V CDR1 and CDR2: MNHNS, SASEGT. CDR3 region: CASSEGPGDTGELFF. The CDR3 DNA reads as TGTGCCAGCAGTGAGGGTCCAGGGGACACCGGGGAGCTGTTTTTT.

This clonotype turned up a few times. The J gene is TRBJ2-1, the V gene TRBV29-1, with TRBD1 matching 8 bases. Germline CDR1 reads SQVTM; CDR2 reads ANQGSEA. The CDR3 spans 16 residues. With 6 bases clipped from V and 1 base from J, the junction kept 11 bases outside the gene matches. CDR3 DNA: TGCAGCGTCGGGCCCACGACAGGGGTGTCCTACAATGAGCAGTTCTTC. Protein: CSVGPTTGVSYNEQFF.

In this sample, this clonotype turned up a few times. This chain links TRBV19 with TRBJ2-7; D ambiguous. Germline loops: CDR1 LNHDA, CDR2 SQIVND (reference sequence). The length of the CDR3 is 15 residues. With 4 bases removed from V and 0 bases from J, the gap between germline ends came to 13 bases. CDR3: CASSTGGVSSYEQYF. As DNA, the CDR3 is TGTGCCAGTAGTACCGGTGGGGTGAGCTCCTACGAGCAGTACTTC. Full variable domain (remainder filled in from reference TRBV19 and TRBJ2-7): DGGITQSPKYLFRKEGQNVTLSCEQNLNHDAMYWYRQDPGQGLRLIYYSQIVNDFQKGDIAEGYSVSREKKESFPLTVTSAQKNPTAFYLCASSTGGVSSYEQYFGPGTRLTVT.

The V gene is TRBV5-1, the J gene TRBJ2-1; possibly TRBD2 for D (5 bases). V lost 3 bases, J lost 7 bases, and 20 bases lay in between. There are 16 residues in the CDR3. Germline lookup yields CDR1 SGHRS and CDR2 YFSETQ. The CDR3 DNA follows: TGCGCCAGCAGCTCTTCCCTCGGAGGCCGTTTGAATGAGCAGTTCTTC. This gives the protein CASSSSLGGRLNEQFF.

J is TRBJ2-1 and V is TRBV6-6; weak D call: TRBD2 (6 bases). The germline gives CDR1 MNHNY, CDR2 SVGAGI (reference sequence). Trimming shortened V by 5 bases and J by 2 bases, and 16 bases separated the two germline ends. This CDR3 contains 16 residues. CDR3 in DNA: TGTGCCAGCAGTACCACCTGGGGAGGAGCCTACAATGAGCAGTTCTTC. Its translation is CASSTTWGGAYNEQFF.